This TCR beta chain was captured in a study of blood T cell repertoires in COVID-19. Study-level information: The study drew acute and convalescent COVID-19 samples from the United States, Italy and Spain. Sources were T cells, B-cell-depleted T cells, or PBMCs; the material itself was cDNA or gDNA.

As processed by the authors: Reference gene primer amplification gave estimated nucleated cell counts. Data came from immunoSEQ multiplex PCR; TCRdb stores just in-frame clones and leaves some out. That table is the source of V, J and clone size, and D and trimming were worked out from the DNA. The table records about 340,000 clones, around 83% of them present only once. Sequencing used peripheral blood. This receptor was taken from a man aged 25 to 45 with active or convalescent COVID-19.

CDR3 DNA sequence: TGTGCCAGCAGCTCGGGACAGGGGGGAAACACTGAAGCTTTCTTT. It encodes CASSSGQGGNTEAFF. The genes are TRBV9 and TRBJ1-1; 11 nucleotides agree with TRBD1. Germline V lookup: CDR1 SGDLS, CDR2 YYNGEE. J lost 2 bases, V lost 4 bases, and 4 bases had no gene match. This CDR3 spans 15 amino acids.